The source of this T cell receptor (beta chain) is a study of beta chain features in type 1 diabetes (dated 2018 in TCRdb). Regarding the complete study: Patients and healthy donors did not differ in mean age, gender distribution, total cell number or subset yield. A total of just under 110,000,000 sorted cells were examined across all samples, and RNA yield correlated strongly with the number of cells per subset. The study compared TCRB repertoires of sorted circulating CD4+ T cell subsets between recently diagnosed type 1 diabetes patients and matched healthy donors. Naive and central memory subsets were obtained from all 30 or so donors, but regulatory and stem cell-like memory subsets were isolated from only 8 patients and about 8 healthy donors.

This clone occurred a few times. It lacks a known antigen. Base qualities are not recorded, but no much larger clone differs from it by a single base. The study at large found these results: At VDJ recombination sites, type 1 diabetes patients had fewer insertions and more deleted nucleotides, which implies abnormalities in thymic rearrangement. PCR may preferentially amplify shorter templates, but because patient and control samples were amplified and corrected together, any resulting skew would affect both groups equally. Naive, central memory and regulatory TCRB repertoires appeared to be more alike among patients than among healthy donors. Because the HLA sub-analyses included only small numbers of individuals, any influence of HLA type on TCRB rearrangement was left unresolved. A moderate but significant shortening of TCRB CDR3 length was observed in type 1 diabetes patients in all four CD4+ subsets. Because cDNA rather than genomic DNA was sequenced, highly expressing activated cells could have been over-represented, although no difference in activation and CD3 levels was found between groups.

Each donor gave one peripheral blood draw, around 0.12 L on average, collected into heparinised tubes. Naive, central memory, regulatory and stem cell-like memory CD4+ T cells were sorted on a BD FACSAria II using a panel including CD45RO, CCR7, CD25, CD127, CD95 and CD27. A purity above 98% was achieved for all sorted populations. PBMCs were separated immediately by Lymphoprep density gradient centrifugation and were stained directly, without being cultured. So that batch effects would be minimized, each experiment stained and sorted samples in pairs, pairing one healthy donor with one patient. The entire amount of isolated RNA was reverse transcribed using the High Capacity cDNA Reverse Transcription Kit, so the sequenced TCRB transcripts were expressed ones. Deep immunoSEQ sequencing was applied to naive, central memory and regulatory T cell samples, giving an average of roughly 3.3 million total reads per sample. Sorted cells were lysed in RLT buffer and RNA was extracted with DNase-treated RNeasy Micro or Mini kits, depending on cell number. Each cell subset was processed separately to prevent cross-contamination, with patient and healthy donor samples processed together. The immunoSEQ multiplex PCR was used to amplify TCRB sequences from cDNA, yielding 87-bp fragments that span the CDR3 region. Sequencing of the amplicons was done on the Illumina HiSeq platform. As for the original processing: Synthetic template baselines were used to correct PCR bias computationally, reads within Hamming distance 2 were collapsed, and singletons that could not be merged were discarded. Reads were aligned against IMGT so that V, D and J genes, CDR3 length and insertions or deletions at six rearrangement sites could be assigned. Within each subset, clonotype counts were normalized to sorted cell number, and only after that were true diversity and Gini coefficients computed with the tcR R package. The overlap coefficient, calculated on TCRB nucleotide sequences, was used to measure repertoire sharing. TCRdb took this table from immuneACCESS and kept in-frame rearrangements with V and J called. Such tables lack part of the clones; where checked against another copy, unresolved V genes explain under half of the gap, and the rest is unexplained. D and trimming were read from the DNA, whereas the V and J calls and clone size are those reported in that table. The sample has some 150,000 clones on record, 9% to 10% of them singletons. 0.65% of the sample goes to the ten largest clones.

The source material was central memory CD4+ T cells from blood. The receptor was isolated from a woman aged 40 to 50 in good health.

CDR3 sequence: CASSLGLWGEIGTQYF. The nucleotide sequence reads TGCGCCAGCAGCTTGGGTCTTTGGGGCGAGATTGGTACGCAGTATTTT. Rearrangement joined TRBV5-1 to TRBJ2-3, with TRBD1 as a weak D call on 5 bases. V is cut by 0 bases and J by 8 bases, and the space between the germline ends is 19 bases. CDR3 length: 16 amino acids, cysteine to phenylalanine. The retained sequence is limited to the CDR3, 48 bases, with the frame set at the first base. The CDR1 and CDR2 encoded by the germline V gene are SGHRS and YFSETQ.